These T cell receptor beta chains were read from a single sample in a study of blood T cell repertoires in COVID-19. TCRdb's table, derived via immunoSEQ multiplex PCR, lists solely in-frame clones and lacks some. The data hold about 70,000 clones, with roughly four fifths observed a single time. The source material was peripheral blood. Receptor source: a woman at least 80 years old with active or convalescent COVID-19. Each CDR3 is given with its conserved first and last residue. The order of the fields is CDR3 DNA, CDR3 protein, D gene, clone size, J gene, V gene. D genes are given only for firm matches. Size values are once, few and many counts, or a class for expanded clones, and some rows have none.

CDR3nt: TGTGCCAGCTCACCATTTAACATGGAGGCTGGAAACACCATATATTTT; CDR3aa: CASSPFNMEAGNTIYF; d_gene: NA; abundance: NA; j_gene: TRBJ1-3; v_gene: TRBV18
CDR3nt: TGTGCCTGGCTAGAAGAGACTTACTTTAACTATGGCTACACCTTC; CDR3aa: CAWLEETYFNYGYTF; d_gene: NA; abundance: NA; j_gene: TRBJ1-2; v_gene: TRBV30
CDR3nt: TGTGCCAGCAGTTTTGGCGGGAACACTGAAGCTTTCTTT; CDR3aa: CASSFGGNTEAFF; d_gene: NA; abundance: NA; j_gene: TRBJ1-1; v_gene: TRBV12-3/TRBV12-4
CDR3nt: TGTGCCAGCAGCTTAGTACAGGGGGCAAATGAGCAGTTCTTC; CDR3aa: CASSLVQGANEQFF; d_gene: TRBD1; abundance: NA; j_gene: TRBJ2-1; v_gene: TRBV7-2
CDR3nt: TGTGCCACCTCCGGGACAGGTTTAGCTAACTATGGCTACACCTTC; CDR3aa: CATSGTGLANYGYTF; d_gene: TRBD1; abundance: NA; j_gene: TRBJ1-2; v_gene: TRBV28
CDR3nt: TGTGCCAGCAGTCGCGGCACAGATACGCAGTATTTT; CDR3aa: CASSRGTDTQYF; d_gene: NA; abundance: NA; j_gene: TRBJ2-3; v_gene: TRBV12-3/TRBV12-4
CDR3nt: TGTGCCAGCAGCCGCGCGAGGGACCCAGGGGTGGCTAATGAAAAACTGTTTTTT; CDR3aa: CASSRARDPGVANEKLFF; d_gene: NA; abundance: once; j_gene: TRBJ1-4; v_gene: TRBV7-9
CDR3nt: TGTGCCAGTACCTCTACAGGGGCCGGGGAGCTGTTTTTT; CDR3aa: CASTSTGAGELFF; d_gene: TRBD1; abundance: NA; j_gene: TRBJ2-2; v_gene: TRBV19
CDR3nt: TGTGCCAGCAGTTACAAGGGGATACTCGATGGCTACACCTTC; CDR3aa: CASSYKGILDGYTF; d_gene: NA; abundance: few; j_gene: TRBJ1-2; v_gene: TRBV6-2/TRBV6-3
CDR3nt: TGTGCCAGCAGTTACTTCCAGTCCCCTAACTATGGCTACACCTTC; CDR3aa: CASSYFQSPNYGYTF; d_gene: NA; abundance: NA; j_gene: TRBJ1-2; v_gene: TRBV6-5
CDR3nt: TGTGCCAGCGGGCCTAGACAGACCTACACTGAAGCTTTCTTT; CDR3aa: CASGPRQTYTEAFF; d_gene: NA; abundance: NA; j_gene: TRBJ1-1; v_gene: TRBV6-5
CDR3nt: TGCGCCAGCAGCTACGGGACAGGTGGAGGGACCTATGGCTACACCTTC; CDR3aa: CASSYGTGGGTYGYTF; d_gene: TRBD1; abundance: NA; j_gene: TRBJ1-2; v_gene: TRBV5-1
CDR3nt: TGTGCCAGCAGCGACTCGGGGTGGGTAGCCAAAAACATTCAGTACTTC; CDR3aa: CASSDSGWVAKNIQYF; d_gene: NA; abundance: NA; j_gene: TRBJ2-4; v_gene: TRBV6-2/TRBV6-3
CDR3nt: TGTGCCAGCAGCTCGATACAGGGTGGTGAAGCTTTCTTT; CDR3aa: CASSSIQGGEAFF; d_gene: NA; abundance: few; j_gene: TRBJ1-1; v_gene: TRBV11-1
CDR3nt: TGTGCCAGCACCCCCATGCCGGGTGAGACTGAAGCTTTCTTT; CDR3aa: CASTPMPGETEAFF; d_gene: NA; abundance: NA; j_gene: TRBJ1-1; v_gene: TRBV2
CDR3nt: TGTGCCAGCAGCTTGGTGGCAACAAGCTCTGGAAACACCATATATTTT; CDR3aa: CASSLVATSSGNTIYF; d_gene: NA; abundance: NA; j_gene: TRBJ1-3; v_gene: TRBV5-6
CDR3nt: TGTGCCAGCAGTGAAACGGCAGGGGGCACTGAAGCTTTCTTT; CDR3aa: CASSETAGGTEAFF; d_gene: TRBD1; abundance: few; j_gene: TRBJ1-1; v_gene: TRBV2
CDR3nt: TGTGCCAGCATCCCCCGAGGGTGGGGGAACACTGAAGCTTTCTTT; CDR3aa: CASIPRGWGNTEAFF; d_gene: NA; abundance: NA; j_gene: TRBJ1-1; v_gene: TRBV6-5
CDR3nt: TGTGCCTGGAGTCCCCGACAGGGAGCCTACAATGAGCAGTTCTTC; CDR3aa: CAWSPRQGAYNEQFF; d_gene: TRBD1; abundance: NA; j_gene: TRBJ2-1; v_gene: TRBV30
CDR3nt: TGTGCCAGCAGCTTAGGGACAGGGGGTTTCCACTATGGCTACACCTTC; CDR3aa: CASSLGTGGFHYGYTF; d_gene: TRBD1; abundance: NA; j_gene: TRBJ1-2; v_gene: TRBV7-8
CDR3nt: TGTGCCATCAGTGGGGGACAGGGTGTCGCATACGAGCAGTACTTC; CDR3aa: CAISGGQGVAYEQYF; d_gene: TRBD1; abundance: few; j_gene: TRBJ2-7; v_gene: TRBV10-3
CDR3nt: TGTGCCAGCAGCTTGGGGGGCGGGGGATATGGGACCCAGTACTTC; CDR3aa: CASSLGGGGYGTQYF; d_gene: TRBD2; abundance: NA; j_gene: TRBJ2-5; v_gene: TRBV5-5
CDR3nt: TGTGCCAGCAGCATTTCTCCGGGACAGGGGTCTTTAGAGACCCAGTACTTC; CDR3aa: CASSISPGQGSLETQYF; d_gene: TRBD1; abundance: NA; j_gene: TRBJ2-5; v_gene: TRBV7-8
CDR3nt: TGTGCCTGGAGTGAACAGGGCTACAATGAGCAGTTCTTC; CDR3aa: CAWSEQGYNEQFF; d_gene: NA; abundance: NA; j_gene: TRBJ2-1; v_gene: TRBV30
CDR3nt: TGTGCCAGCAGTATAGCCCGCGATTCACCCCTCCACTTT; CDR3aa: CASSIARDSPLHF; d_gene: NA; abundance: NA; j_gene: TRBJ1-6; v_gene: TRBV6-2/TRBV6-3